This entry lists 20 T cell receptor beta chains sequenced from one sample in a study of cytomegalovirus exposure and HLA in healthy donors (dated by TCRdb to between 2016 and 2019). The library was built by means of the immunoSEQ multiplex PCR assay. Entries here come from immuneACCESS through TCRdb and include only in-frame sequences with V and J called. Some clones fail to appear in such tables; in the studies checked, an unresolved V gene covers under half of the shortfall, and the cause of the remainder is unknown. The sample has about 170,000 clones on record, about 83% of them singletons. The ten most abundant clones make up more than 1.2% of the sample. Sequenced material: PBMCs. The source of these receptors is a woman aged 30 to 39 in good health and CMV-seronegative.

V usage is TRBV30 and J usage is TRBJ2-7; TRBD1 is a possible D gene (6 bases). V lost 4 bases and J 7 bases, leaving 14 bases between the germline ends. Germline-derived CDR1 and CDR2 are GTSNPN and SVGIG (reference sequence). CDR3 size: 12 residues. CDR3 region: CAWMGAWGEQYF. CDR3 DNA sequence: TGTGCCTGGATGGGGGCCTGGGGGGAGCAGTACTTC.

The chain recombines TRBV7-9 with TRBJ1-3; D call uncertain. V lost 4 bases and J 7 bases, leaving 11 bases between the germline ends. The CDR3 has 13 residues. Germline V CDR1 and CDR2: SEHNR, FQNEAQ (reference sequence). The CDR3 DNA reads TGTGCCAGCAGCTCCGAATTGAGGAACACCATATATTTT. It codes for CASSSELRNTIYF.

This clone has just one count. The CDR3 coding sequence is TGTGCCAGCAGTGACACCAGGACAGGGAAGGGAGGCTACACCTTC. This codes for CASSDTRTGKGGYTF. V gene TRBV6-4 combines with J gene TRBJ1-2; 8 bases match TRBD1. From germline, CDR1 is MRHNA and CDR2 SNTAGT. This CDR3 comprises 15 residues. V was pared by 2 bases and J by 8 bases, with 10 bases of the junction left unmatched.

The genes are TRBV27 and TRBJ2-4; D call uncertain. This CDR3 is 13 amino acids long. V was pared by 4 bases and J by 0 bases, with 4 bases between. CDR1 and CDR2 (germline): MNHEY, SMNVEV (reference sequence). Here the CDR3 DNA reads TGTGCCAGCAGTTCTTTAGCCAAAAACATTCAGTACTTC. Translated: CASSSLAKNIQYF.

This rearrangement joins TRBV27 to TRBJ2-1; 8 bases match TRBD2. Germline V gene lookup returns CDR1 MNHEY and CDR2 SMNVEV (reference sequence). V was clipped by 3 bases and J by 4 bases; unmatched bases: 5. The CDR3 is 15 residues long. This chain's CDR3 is CASSFLSSGYNEQFF. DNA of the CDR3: TGTGCCAGCAGTTTTTTGTCTAGCGGGTACAATGAGCAGTTCTTC.

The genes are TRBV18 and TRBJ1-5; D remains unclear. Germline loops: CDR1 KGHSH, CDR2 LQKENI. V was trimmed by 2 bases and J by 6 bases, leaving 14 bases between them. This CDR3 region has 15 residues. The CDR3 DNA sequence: TGTGCCAGCTCACCAGGCCGGGTAGGAACTCAGCCCCAGCATTTT. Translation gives CASSPGRVGTQPQHF.

The CDR3 sequence: CASSVGRQETQYF. The CDR3 coding sequence is TGTGCCAGCAGTGTGGGCAGGCAAGAGACCCAGTACTTC. This chain joins TRBV2 and TRBJ2-5; D call uncertain. Trimming pared 4 bases from V and 2 bases from J, leaving 8 bases between. Germline V lookup: CDR1 SNHLY, CDR2 FYNNEI. The CDR3 is 13 amino acids.

The CDR3 coding sequence is TGTGCCAGTAGGCAGACAGGGGGTAATTCACCCCTCCACTTT. This encodes CASRQTGGNSPLHF. The chain is built from TRBV19 and TRBJ1-6; 9 nucleotides align to TRBD1. CDR1 is LNHDA and CDR2 is SQIVND in the germline V gene (reference sequence). The V and J ends lost 6 bases and 6 bases, in that order; junction bases with no gene match: 3. The CDR3 extends over 14 amino acids. Variable domain in full (rest from reference TRBV19 and TRBJ1-6): DGGITQSPKYLFRKEGQNVTLSCEQNLNHDAMYWYRQDPGQGLRLIYYSQIVNDFQKGDIAEGYSVSREKKESFPLTVTSAQKNPTAFYLCASRQTGGNSPLHFGNGTRLTVT.

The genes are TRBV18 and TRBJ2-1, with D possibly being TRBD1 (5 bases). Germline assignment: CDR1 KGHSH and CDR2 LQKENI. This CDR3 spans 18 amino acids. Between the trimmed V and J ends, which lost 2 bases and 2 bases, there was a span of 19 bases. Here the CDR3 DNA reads TGTGCCAGCTCACCAGGGCAGGGAAAAGGGAAAGCCTACAATGAGCAGTTCTTC. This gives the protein CASSPGQGKGKAYNEQFF.

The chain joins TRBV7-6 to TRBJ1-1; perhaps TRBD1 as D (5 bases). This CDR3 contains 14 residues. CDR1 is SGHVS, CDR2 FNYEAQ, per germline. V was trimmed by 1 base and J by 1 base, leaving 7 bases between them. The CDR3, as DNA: TGTGCCAGCAGCTTAGAGGGGCCGAACACTGAAGCTTTCTTT. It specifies CASSLEGPNTEAFF.

The CDR3 here is CSVPSGTGNSEQYF. In DNA form, the CDR3 reads TGCAGCGTTCCATCCGGGACAGGGAATTCCGAGCAGTACTTC. The V call is TRBV29-1, the J call TRBJ2-7; 9 bases fit TRBD1. After removal of 5 bases from V and 6 bases from J, the junction contained 11 bases not matched to a gene. This CDR3 is built from 14 residues. Per the germline V gene, CDR1 is SQVTM and CDR2 is ANQGSEA.

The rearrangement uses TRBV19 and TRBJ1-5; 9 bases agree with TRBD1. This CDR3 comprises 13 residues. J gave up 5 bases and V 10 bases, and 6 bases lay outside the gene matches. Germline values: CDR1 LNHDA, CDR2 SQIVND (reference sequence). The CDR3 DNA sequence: TGTGCCACCCGGGACAGGGACTATCAGCCCCAGCATTTT. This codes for CATRDRDYQPQHF.

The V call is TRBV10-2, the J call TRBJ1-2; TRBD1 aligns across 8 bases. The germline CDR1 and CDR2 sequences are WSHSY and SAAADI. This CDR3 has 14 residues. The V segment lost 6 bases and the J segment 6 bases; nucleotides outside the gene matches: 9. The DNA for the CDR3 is TGCGCCAGCAGAGCGCGACAGGGGCGAAATGGCTACACCTTC. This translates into CASRARQGRNGYTF.

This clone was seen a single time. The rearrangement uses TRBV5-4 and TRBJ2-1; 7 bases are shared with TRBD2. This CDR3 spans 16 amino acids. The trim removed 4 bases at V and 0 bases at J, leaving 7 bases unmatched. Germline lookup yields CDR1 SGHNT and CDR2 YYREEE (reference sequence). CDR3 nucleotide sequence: TGTGCCAGCAGCAGGGGACTAAGTAGCTCCTACAATGAGCAGTTCTTC. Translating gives CASSRGLSSSYNEQFF.

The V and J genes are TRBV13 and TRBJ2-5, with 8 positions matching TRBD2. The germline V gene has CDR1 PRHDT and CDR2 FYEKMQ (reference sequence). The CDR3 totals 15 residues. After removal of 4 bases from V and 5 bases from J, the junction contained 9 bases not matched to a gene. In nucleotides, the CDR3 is TGTGCCAGCAGCTCCATAGCGGGGCCGTTGGAGACCCAGTACTTC. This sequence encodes CASSSIAGPLETQYF.

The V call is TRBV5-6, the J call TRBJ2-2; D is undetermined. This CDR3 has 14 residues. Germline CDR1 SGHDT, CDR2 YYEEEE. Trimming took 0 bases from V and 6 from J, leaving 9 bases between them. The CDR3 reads CASSLAGGAGELFF. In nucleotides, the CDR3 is TGTGCCAGCAGCTTGGCCGGTGGTGCCGGGGAGCTGTTTTTT. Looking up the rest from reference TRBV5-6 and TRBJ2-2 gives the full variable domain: DAGVTQSPTHLIKTRGQQVTLRCSPKSGHDTVSWYQQALGQGPQFIFQYYEEEERQRGNFPDRFSGHQFPNYSSELNVNALLLGDSALYLCASSLAGGAGELFFGEGSRLTVL.

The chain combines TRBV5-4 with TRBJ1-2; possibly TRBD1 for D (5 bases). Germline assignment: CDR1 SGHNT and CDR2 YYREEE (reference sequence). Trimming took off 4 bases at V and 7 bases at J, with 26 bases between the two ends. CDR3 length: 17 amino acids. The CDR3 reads CASSEFLGGTPRRGYTF. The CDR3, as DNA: TGTGCCAGCAGCGAGTTTCTAGGCGGGACGCCGCGTCGTGGCTACACCTTC.

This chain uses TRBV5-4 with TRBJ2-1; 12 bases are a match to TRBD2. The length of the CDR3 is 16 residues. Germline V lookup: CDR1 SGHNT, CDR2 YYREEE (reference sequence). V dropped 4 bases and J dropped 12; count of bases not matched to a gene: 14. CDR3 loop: CASSTGLAGGAGWQFF. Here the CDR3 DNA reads TGTGCCAGCAGCACGGGACTAGCGGGCGGAGCAGGATGGCAGTTCTTC.

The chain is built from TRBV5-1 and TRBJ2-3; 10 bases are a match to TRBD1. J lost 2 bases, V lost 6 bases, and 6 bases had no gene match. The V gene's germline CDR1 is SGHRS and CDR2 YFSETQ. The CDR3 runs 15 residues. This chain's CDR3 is CASNPGTGATDTQYF. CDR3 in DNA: TGCGCCAGCAATCCCGGGACAGGGGCCACAGATACGCAGTATTTT.

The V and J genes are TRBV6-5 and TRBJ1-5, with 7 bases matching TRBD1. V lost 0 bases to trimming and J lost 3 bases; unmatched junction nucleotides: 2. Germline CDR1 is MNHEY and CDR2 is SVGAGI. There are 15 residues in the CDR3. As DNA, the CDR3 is TGTGCCAGCAGTTACTCAGGGGGCCTCAATCAGCCCCAGCATTTT. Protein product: CASSYSGGLNQPQHF.